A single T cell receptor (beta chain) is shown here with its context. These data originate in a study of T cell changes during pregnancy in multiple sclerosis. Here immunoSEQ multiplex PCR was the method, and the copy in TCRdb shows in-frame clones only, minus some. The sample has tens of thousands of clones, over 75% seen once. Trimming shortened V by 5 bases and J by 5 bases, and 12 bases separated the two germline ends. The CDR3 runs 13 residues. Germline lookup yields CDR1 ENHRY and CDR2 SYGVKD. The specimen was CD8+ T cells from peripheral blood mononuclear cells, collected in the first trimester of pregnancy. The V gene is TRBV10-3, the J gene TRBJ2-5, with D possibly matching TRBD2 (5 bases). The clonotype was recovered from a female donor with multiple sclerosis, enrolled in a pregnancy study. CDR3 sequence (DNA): TGTGCCATCAGTACGGGAATCGGCGAGACCCAGTACTTC. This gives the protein CAISTGIGETQYF.